This T cell receptor (beta chain) was sequenced in a study of Ad26.COV2.S vaccination and SARS-CoV-2 variants. Across the whole study: Within the COV1001 Ad26.COV2.S trial arm, the donor was enrolled.

Study observations and caveats: Using TCR breadth and depth analyses may have led to underestimated total T cell responses. Vaccine recipients showed a spike-specific TCR breadth that was higher than in placebo recipients.

Only in-frame clones appear in the TCRdb table, and some are missing; sequencing was by immunoSEQ multiplex PCR. The table has approximately 350,000 clones, about nine tenths seen once. Treatment noted: roughly 18 received Ad26.COV2.S at low or high dose, single or two shots; about 5 received placebo; per-sample allocation not given. The study sampled participants on day 63 after the first vaccine or placebo injection. The shot given was an Ad26 vector that makes Wuhan-strain SARS-CoV-2 spike. Of note for this clone: Its matching antigen is unknown.

This CDR3 comprises 15 residues. V gave up 0 bases and J gave up 5 bases, with 14 bases separating them. Germline V gene sequence: CDR1 SGDLS, CDR2 YYNGEE. The material sequenced was peripheral blood, taken in a trial of Ad26.COV2.S vaccine versus placebo. This chain joins TRBV9 and TRBJ1-2; D unresolved. The TCR sequence derives from a person aged 18-60 years who received the Ad26.COV2.S COVID-19 vaccine or a placebo. CDR3 sequence (DNA): TGTGCCAGCAGCGTAGCTACCCATGCCGGATATGGCTACACCTTC. Its translation is CASSVATHAGYGYTF.